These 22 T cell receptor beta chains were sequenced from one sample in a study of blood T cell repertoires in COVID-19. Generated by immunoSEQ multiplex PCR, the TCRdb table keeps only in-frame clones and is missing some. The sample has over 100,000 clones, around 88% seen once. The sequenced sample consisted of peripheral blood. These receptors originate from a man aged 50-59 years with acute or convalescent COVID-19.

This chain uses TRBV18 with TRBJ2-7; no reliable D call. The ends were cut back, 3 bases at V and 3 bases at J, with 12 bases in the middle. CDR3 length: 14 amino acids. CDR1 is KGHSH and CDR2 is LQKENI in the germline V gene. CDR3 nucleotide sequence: TGTGCCAGCTCACCCCCCACGGTCTTCTACGAGCAGTACTTC. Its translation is CASSPPTVFYEQYF.

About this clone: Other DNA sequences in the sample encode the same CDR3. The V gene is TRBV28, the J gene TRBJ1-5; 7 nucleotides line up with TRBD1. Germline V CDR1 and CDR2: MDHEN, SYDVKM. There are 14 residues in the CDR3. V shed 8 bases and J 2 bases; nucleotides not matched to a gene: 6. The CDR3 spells CASRQGGGNQPQHF. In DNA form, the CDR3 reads TGTGCCAGCCGACAGGGCGGGGGCAATCAGCCCCAGCATTTT.

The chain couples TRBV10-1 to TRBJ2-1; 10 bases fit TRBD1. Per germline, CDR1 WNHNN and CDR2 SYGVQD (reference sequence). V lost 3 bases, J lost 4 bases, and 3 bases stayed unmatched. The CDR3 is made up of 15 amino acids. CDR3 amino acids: CASSEPGQGYNEQFF. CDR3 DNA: TGCGCCAGCAGTGAACCGGGACAGGGGTACAATGAGCAGTTCTTC.

The CDR3 loop is CASSQDLRPYEQYF. The CDR3, as DNA: TGTGCCAGCAGCCAAGATCTACGCCCCTACGAGCAGTACTTC. The chain couples TRBV14 to TRBJ2-7, with D hard to call. The CDR3 has 14 amino acids. CDR1 is SGHDN, CDR2 FVKESK, per germline. The germline V and J ends were trimmed by 0 bases and 2 bases, with 8 bases remaining between them.

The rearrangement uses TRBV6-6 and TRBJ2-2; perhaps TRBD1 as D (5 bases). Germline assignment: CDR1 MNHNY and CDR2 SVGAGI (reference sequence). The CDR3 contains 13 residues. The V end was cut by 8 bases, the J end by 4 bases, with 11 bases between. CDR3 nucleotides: TGTGCCAGCGCCAGGGCCCCCACCGGGGAGCTGTTTTTT. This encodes CASARAPTGELFF.

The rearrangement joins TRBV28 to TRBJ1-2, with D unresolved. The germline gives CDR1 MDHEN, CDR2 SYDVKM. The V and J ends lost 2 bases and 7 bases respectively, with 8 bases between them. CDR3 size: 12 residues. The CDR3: CASSLVDSGYTF. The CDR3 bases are TGTGCCAGCAGTTTAGTCGACTCTGGCTACACCTTC.

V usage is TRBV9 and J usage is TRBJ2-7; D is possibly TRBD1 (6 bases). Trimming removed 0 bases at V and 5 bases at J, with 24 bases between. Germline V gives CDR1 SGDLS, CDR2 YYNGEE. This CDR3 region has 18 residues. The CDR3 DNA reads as TGTGCCAGCAGCGTAGGAATTTCAGGGGCCCCCCTTGACCACGAGCAGTACTTC. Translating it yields CASSVGISGAPLDHEQYF. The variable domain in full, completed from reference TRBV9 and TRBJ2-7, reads DSGVTQTPKHLITATGQRVTLRCSPRSGDLSVYWYQQSLDQGLQFLIQYYNGEERAKGNILERFSAQQFPDLHSELNLSSLELGDSALYFCASSVGISGAPLDHEQYFGPGTRLTVT.

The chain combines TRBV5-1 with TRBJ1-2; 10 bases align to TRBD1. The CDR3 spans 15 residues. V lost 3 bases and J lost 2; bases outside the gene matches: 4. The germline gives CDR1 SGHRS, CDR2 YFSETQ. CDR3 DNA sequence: TGCGCCAGCAGCTGGACAGGGGGGCTGAACTATGGCTACACCTTC. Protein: CASSWTGGLNYGYTF.

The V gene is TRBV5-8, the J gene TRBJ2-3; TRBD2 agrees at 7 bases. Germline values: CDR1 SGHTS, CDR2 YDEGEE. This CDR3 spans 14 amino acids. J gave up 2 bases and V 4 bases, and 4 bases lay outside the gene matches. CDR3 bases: TGTGCCAGCAGCCCTCGGGGGGTCACAGATACGCAGTATTTT. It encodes CASSPRGVTDTQYF.

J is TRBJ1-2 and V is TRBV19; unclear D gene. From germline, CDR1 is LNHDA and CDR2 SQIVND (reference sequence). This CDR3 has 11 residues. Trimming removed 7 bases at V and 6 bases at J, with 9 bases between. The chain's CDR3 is CASTGYNGYTF. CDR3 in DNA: TGTGCCAGTACGGGGTATAATGGCTACACCTTC.

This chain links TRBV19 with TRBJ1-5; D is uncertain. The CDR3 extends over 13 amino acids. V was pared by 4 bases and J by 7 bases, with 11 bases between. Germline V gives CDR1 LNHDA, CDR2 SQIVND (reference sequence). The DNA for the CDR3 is TGTGCCAGTAGTAGAGGGTTAAGACAGCCCCAGCATTTT. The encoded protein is CASSRGLRQPQHF.

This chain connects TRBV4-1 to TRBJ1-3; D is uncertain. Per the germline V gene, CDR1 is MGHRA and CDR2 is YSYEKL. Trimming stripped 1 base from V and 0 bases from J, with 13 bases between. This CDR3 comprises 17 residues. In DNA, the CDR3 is TGCGCCAGCAGCCAAGTTAGTACCCGCTACTCTGGAAACACCATATATTTT. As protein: CASSQVSTRYSGNTIYF.

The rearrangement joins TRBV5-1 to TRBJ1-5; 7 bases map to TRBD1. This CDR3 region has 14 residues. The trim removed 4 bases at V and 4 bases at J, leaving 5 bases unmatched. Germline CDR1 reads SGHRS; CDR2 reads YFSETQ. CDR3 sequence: CASSLGTVNQPQHF. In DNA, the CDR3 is TGCGCCAGCAGCCTCGGGACAGTTAATCAGCCCCAGCATTTT. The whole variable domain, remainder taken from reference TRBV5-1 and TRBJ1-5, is KAGVTQTPRYLIKTRGQQVTLSCSPISGHRSVSWYQQTPGQGLQFLFEYFSETQRNKGNFPGRFSGRQFSNSRSEMNVSTLELGDSALYLCASSLGTVNQPQHFGDGTRLSIL.

CDR3 sequence (DNA): TGTGCCAGCAGTTTGGACAGTACTGGAAACACCATATATTTT. It is translated as CASSLDSTGNTIYF. The chain carries TRBV28 and TRBJ1-3; TRBD1 is a possible D gene (6 bases). This CDR3 region has 14 residues. Germline-derived CDR1 and CDR2 are MDHEN and SYDVKM. Trimming removed 3 bases from V and 2 bases from J, with 8 bases in between.

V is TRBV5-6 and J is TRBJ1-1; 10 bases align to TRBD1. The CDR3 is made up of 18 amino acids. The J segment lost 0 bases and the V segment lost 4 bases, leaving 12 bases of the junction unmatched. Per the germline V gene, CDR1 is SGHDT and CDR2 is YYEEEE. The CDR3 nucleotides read TGTGCCAGCAGCGCCCCCGGGACAGGGGAGGAGTTGAACACTGAAGCTTTCTTT. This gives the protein CASSAPGTGEELNTEAFF.

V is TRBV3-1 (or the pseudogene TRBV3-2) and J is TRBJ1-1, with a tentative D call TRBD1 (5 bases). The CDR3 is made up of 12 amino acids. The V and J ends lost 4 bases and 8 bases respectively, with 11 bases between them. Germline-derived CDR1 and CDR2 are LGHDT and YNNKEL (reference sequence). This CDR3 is CASSLVPGEAFF. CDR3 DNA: TGTGCCAGCAGCCTTGTGCCAGGGGAAGCTTTCTTT.

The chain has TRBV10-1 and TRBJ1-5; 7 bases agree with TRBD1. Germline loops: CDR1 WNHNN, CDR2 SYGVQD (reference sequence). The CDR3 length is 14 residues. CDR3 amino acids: CAANRGLWRQPQHF. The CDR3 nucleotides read TGCGCAGCTAACAGGGGTCTTTGGCGTCAGCCCCAGCATTTT.

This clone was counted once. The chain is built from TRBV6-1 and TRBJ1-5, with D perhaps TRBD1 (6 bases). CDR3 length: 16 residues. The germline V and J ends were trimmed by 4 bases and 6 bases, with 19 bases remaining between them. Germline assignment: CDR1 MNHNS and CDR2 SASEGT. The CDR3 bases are TGTGCCAGCAGTGCCCAAAGGACAGCTATAGGTCAGCCCCAGCATTTT. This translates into CASSAQRTAIGQPQHF.

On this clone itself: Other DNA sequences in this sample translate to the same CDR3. Written as DNA, the CDR3 is TGCGCCAGCAGTCGGGACATGAACACTGAAGCTTTCTTT. This translates into CASSRDMNTEAFF. This chain uses TRBV10-1 with TRBJ1-1, with a possible D match to TRBD1 (6 bases). Germline V gives CDR1 WNHNN, CDR2 SYGVQD (reference sequence). V was cut by 5 bases and J by 0 bases, with 7 bases left in between. The length of the CDR3 is 13 residues.

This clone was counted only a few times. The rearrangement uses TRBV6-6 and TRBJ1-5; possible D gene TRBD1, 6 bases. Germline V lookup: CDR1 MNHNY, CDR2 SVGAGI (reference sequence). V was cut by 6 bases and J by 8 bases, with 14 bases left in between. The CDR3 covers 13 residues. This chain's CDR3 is CASSQDSLEPQHF. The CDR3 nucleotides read TGTGCCAGCAGCCAGGACAGCCTCGAGCCCCAGCATTTT.

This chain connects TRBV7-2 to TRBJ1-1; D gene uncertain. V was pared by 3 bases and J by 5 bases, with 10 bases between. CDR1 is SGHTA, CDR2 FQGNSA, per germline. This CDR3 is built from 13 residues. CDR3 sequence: CASSFHSLTEAFF. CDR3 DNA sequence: TGTGCCAGCAGCTTCCATAGTCTGACTGAAGCTTTCTTT.

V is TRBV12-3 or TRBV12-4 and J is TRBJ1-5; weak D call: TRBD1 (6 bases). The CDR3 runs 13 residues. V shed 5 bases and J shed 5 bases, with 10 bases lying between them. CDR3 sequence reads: CASSPQGYQPQHF. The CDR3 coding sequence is TGTGCCAGCAGTCCTCAGGGGTATCAGCCCCAGCATTTT.